The source of this T cell receptor beta chain is a study of blood T cell repertoires in COVID-19. Study in general: The United States, Italy and Spain supplied acute and convalescent COVID-19 samples. PBMCs, B-cell-depleted T cells, or T cells provided the cDNA or gDNA that made up the material.

The V gene's germline CDR1 is SNHLY and CDR2 FYNNEI. Trimming removed 4 bases from V and 9 bases from J, with 11 bases in between. The CDR3 is 12 residues long. How the authors handled the data: Cell counts per sample came from amplifying reference gene primers. Clones were sequenced by immunoSEQ multiplex PCR, and TCRdb holds only the in-frame ones, with some missing. V, J and clone size are those of that table, while D and trimming were read from the DNA. This table has nearly 300,000 clones, around 84% appearing once. Those enrolled in Seattle joined during active infection and were followed longitudinally afterward. This clone was seen only a few times.

The sequence derives from a human donor with COVID-19, enrolled during active disease. The donor label of this sample is uncertain. This sequence joins TRBV2 and TRBJ2-3; no clear D. The sequencing input was peripheral blood. The DNA of the CDR3 is TGTGCCAGCAGTGTTCAACATCACACGCAGTATTTT. This translates into CASSVQHHTQYF.